Sequencing of this T cell receptor beta chain was carried out in a study of T cells in Graves' hyperthyroidism and ophthalmopathy. It was RNA transcripts that yielded the amplified TCR beta CDR3 regions. A first-round RT-PCR of the TCR CDR3 used the HTBI primer set. MiXCR, run by TCRdb on the multiplex PCR reads, gives a single entry per CDR3 protein. Of about 770,000 distinct CDR3 sequences listed, under 20% are singletons. Sequenced input: blood. The TCR comes from a woman aged 45-59 years with Graves' hyperthyroidism that later progressed to Graves' ophthalmopathy.

The CDR3 spells CASSQDPGGGGGEQFF. The DNA for the CDR3 is TGTGCCAGCAGCCAAGATCCGGGCGGGGGTGGAGGTGAGCAGTTCTTC. The chain uses TRBV4-2 and TRBJ2-1, with 7 bases fitting TRBD2. This CDR3 spans 16 amino acids. The germline V gene encodes CDR1 LGHNA and CDR2 YNFKEQ. With V trimmed by 0 bases and J by 9 bases, 11 bases remained unmatched.